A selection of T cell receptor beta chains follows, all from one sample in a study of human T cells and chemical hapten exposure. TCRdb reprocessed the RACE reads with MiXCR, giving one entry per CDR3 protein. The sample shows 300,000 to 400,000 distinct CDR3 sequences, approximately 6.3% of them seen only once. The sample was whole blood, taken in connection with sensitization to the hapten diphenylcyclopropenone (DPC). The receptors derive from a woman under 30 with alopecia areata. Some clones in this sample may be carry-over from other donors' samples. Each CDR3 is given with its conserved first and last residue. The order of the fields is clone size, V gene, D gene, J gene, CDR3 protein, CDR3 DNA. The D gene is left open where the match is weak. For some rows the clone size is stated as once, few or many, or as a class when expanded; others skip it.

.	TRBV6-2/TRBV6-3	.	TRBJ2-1	CASSHNSAGNNEQFF	TGTGCCAGCAGCCATAACTCGGCGGGTAACAATGAGCAGTTCTTC
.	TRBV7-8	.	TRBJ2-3	CASSPGFGPTDTQYF	TGTGCCAGCAGCCCTGGCTTTGGACCGACAGATACGCAGTATTTT
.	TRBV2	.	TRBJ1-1	CASVRQGGVYFMNTEAFF	TGTGCCAGTGTTAGGCAGGGCGGCGTTTACTTCATGAACACTGAAGCTTTCTTT
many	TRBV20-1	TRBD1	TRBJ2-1	CSASHPAWDRAYNEQFF	TGCAGTGCTAGCCATCCCGCTTGGGACAGGGCCTACAATGAGCAGTTCTTC
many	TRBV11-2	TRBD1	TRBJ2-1	CASSLGQPYNEQFF	TGTGCCAGCAGCTTGGGACAGCCTTACAATGAGCAGTTCTTC
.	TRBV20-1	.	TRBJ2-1	CSARVGNEQFF	TGCAGTGCTAGAGTGGGGAATGAGCAGTTCTTC
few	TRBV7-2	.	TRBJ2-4	CASSGIHGNIQYF	TGTGCCAGCAGTGGTATCCATGGAAACATTCAGTACTTC
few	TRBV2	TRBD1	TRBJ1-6	CASRPGQGSSPLHF	TGTGCCAGCAGGCCGGGACAGGGAAGTTCACCCCTCCACTTT
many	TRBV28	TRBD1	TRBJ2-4	CASKTGDTKNIQYF	TGTGCCAGCAAGACAGGGGATACCAAAAACATTCAGTACTTC
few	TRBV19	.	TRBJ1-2	CASEHGGYTF	TGTGCCAGTGAGCATGGTGGCTACACCTTC
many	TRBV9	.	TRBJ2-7	CASSVEGRERDEQYF	TGTGCCAGCAGCGTAGAAGGCCGAGAGAGGGACGAGCAGTACTTC
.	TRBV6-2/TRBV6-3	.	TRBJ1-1	CASSYNRVVNTEAFF	TGTGCCAGCAGTTATAACAGGGTTGTGAACACTGAAGCTTTCTTT
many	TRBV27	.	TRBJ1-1	CASSPIKNTEAFF	TGTGCCAGCAGTCCTATCAAGAACACTGAAGCTTTCTTT
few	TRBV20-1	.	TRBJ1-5	CSARDKGPQHF	TGCAGTGCTAGAGATAAGGGGCCCCAGCATTTT
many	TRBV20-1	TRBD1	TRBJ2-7	CSARRTGPTYEQYF	TGCAGTGCTAGGAGGACAGGGCCTACCTACGAGCAGTACTTC
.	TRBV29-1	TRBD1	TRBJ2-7	CSVAGTGVEEQYF	TGCAGCGTTGCCGGGACAGGTGTTGAAGAGCAGTACTTC
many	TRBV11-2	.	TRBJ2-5	CASSLVGVSQYF	TGTGCCAGCAGCTTAGTAGGGGTGTCCCAGTACTTC
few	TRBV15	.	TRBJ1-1	CATSSSRSLNTEAFF	TGTGCCACCAGCAGCTCCAGGTCGTTGAACACTGAAGCTTTCTTT
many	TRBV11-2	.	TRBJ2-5	CASSPSLETQYF	TGTGCCAGCAGCCCCAGTTTGGAGACCCAGTACTTC
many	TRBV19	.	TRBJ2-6	CASSPVAGANVLTF	TGTGCCAGTAGTCCGGTGGCTGGGGCCAACGTCCTGACTTTC